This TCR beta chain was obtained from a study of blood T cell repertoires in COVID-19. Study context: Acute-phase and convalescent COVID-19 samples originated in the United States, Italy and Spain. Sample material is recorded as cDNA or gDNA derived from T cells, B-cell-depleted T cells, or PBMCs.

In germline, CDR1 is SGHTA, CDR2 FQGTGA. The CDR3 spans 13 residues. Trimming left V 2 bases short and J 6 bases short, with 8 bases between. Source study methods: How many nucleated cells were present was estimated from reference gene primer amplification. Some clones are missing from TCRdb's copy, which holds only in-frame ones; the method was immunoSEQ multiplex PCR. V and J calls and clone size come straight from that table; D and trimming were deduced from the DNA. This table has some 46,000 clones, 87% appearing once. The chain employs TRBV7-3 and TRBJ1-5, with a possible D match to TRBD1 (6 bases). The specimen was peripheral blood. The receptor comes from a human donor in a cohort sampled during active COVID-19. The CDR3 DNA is TGTGCCAGCAGCTTATCCAGGGGTCAGCCCCAGCATTTT. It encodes CASSLSRGQPQHF. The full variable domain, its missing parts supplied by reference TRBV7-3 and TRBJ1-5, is GAGVSQTPSNKVTEKGKYVELRCDPISGHTALYWYRQSLGQGPEFLIYFQGTGAADDSGLPNDRFFAVRPEGSVSTLKIQRTERGDSAVYLCASSLSRGQPQHFGDGTRLSIL.